Below are 17 T cell receptor beta chains sequenced from a single sample in a study of T-cell reconstitution after alpha-beta-depleted transplantation in children (dated by TCRdb to 2016 to 2018). Preparation of the library involved PCR. The sequencer was an Illumina HiSeq 2500. TCR libraries were prepared with molecular barcoding, using unique molecular identifiers to normalize TCRbeta repertoire quantification. The public sequencing data were trimmed at Q25 with fastp and processed into clonotypes with MiXCR by TCRdb, which kept only in-frame beta chains. Merged by CDR3 protein, the rows form single entries marked with the most common genes and DNA. In all, the sample holds a few hundred thousand distinct CDR3 sequences, and more than 20% of those were seen once. The top ten constitute around 9.9% of the sample. The treatment or condition label here, explained by the study, means: allogeneic hematopoietic cell transplantation with graft depleted of TCRalphabeta T cells and CD19 B cells.

The sample in question was PBMCs, mostly from graft donor cells, obtained 180 days after TCRalphabeta/CD19-depleted stem cell transplant. Receptors originate from a male patient younger than 18 who had a stem cell transplant for acute lymphoblastic leukemia, so the T cells may come from the graft donor.

This clonotype has only a few counts. This chain connects TRBV5-1 to TRBJ1-2; D ambiguous. Germline assignment: CDR1 SGHRS and CDR2 YFSETQ. CDR3 length equals 15 residues. Between the trimmed V and J ends, which lost 0 bases and 1 base, there was a span of 10 bases. This CDR3 reads CASSLGQLLNYGYTF. Here the CDR3 DNA reads TGCGCCAGCAGCTTGGGGCAGCTCCTTAACTATGGCTACACCTTC.

This clonotype was seen a handful of times. The CDR3 region has the DNA TGTGCCAGCAGCCTGACTACCTACAATGAGCAGTTCTTC. Protein product: CASSLTTYNEQFF. This chain uses TRBV7-9 with TRBJ2-1; D might be TRBD2 (5 bases). The CDR3 sequence is 13 residues long. The ends were cut back, 5 bases at V and 2 bases at J, with 7 bases in the middle. The germline V gene encodes CDR1 SEHNR and CDR2 FQNEAQ (reference sequence).

V and J are TRBV12-3 or TRBV12-4 and TRBJ1-1; D possibly corresponds to TRBD1 (6 bases). The CDR3 has 13 residues. The V and J ends lost 6 bases and 5 bases respectively, with 13 bases between them. CDR3 residues: CASSRRGGTEAFF. CDR3 DNA sequence: TGTGCCAGCAGCCGCAGGGGTGGAACTGAAGCTTTCTTT.

This clonotype was detected a few times. This sequence joins TRBV29-1 and TRBJ1-2; D remains unclear. V lost 0 bases to trimming and J lost 11 bases, with 16 bases between them. Germline V CDR1 and CDR2: SQVTM, ANQGSEA. The CDR3 has 13 amino acids. Here the CDR3 DNA reads TGCAGCGTTGAAGATAGTCCATTAGTGTGGTACACCTTC. Translating gives CSVEDSPLVWYTF.

The chain recombines TRBV30 with TRBJ1-5, with TRBD1 identical over 8 bases. J lost 6 bases, V lost 4 bases, and 14 bases had no gene match. This CDR3 comprises 16 residues. The germline CDR1 and CDR2 sequences are GTSNPN and SVGIG (reference sequence). The CDR3 spells CAWKLPDRAGFQPQHF. The CDR3 DNA sequence: TGTGCCTGGAAACTCCCGGACAGGGCAGGGTTTCAGCCCCAGCATTTT.

The chain has TRBV5-1 and TRBJ1-5, with D possibly matching TRBD1 (5 bases). Germline values: CDR1 SGHRS, CDR2 YFSETQ. V dropped 0 bases and J dropped 0 bases, with 13 bases sitting between them. The length of the CDR3 is 17 residues. CDR3 DNA sequence: TGCGCCAGCAGCTTGGATCGACAGCTTCATAGCAATCAGCCCCAGCATTTT. Translated: CASSLDRQLHSNQPQHF.

The CDR3, as DNA: TGTGCCAGCAGCGAAGCGGGAGACGTCGCCTACGAGCAGTACTTC. Protein: CASSEAGDVAYEQYF. The V call is TRBV3-1, the J call TRBJ2-7, with 8 bases matching TRBD2. V shed 5 bases, J shed 2 bases, and the junction held 8 bases outside the gene matches. From germline, CDR1 is LGHDT and CDR2 YNNKEL (reference sequence). The CDR3 is 15 residues long.

The chain carries TRBV27 and TRBJ2-7; D gene uncertain. Trimming shortened V by 2 bases and J by 4 bases, and 9 bases separated the two germline ends. The CDR3 has 13 amino acids. Germline V gene data show CDR1 as MNHEY and CDR2 as SMNVEV (reference sequence). CDR3: CASSLGVVYEQYF. CDR3 DNA sequence: TGTGCCAGCAGTTTAGGGGTGGTGTACGAGCAGTACTTC.

This clonotype was detected a few times. The chain combines TRBV3-1 with TRBJ2-5, with 7 bases aligning to TRBD2. V lost 7 bases to trimming and J lost 2 bases; unmatched junction nucleotides: 4. Germline-derived CDR1 and CDR2 are LGHDT and YNNKEL (reference sequence). CDR3 length: 13 residues. The CDR3 protein is CASNPAGQETQYF. The CDR3 region has the DNA TGTGCCAGCAACCCAGCGGGACAAGAGACCCAGTACTTC.

This clonotype showed up many times. The rearrangement uses TRBV7-9 and TRBJ2-5; tentatively, D is TRBD1 (5 bases). Trimming took off 3 bases at V and 0 bases at J, with 8 bases between the two ends. The CDR3 has 14 amino acids. Germline CDR1 is SEHNR and CDR2 is FQNEAQ (reference sequence). CDR3 DNA: TGTGCCAGCAGCTTGAACAGGAACCAAGAGACCCAGTACTTC. Translated, it gives CASSLNRNQETQYF.

This clonotype occurred many times. V and J are TRBV5-1 and TRBJ2-7; 10 positions agree with TRBD2. The germline gives CDR1 SGHRS, CDR2 YFSETQ. The CDR3 has 16 amino acids. With V trimmed by 2 bases and J by 2 bases, 7 bases remained unmatched. CDR3: CASSFPELAGPYEQYF. The DNA for the CDR3 is TGCGCCAGCAGCTTCCCTGAACTAGCGGGGCCCTACGAGCAGTACTTC.

The V call is TRBV20-1, the J call TRBJ1-5; TRBD1 agrees at 7 bases. Germline lookup yields CDR1 DFQATT and CDR2 SNEGSKA (reference sequence). V shed 0 bases, J shed 4 bases, and the junction held 6 bases outside the gene matches. The CDR3 contains 15 residues. The CDR3 sequence is CSARDDATGNQPQHF. As DNA, the CDR3 is TGCAGTGCTAGAGATGACGCGACAGGGAATCAGCCCCAGCATTTT.

The rearrangement uses TRBV20-1 and TRBJ2-5; D is unclear. Germline V gives CDR1 DFQATT, CDR2 SNEGSKA (reference sequence). V was trimmed by 5 bases and J by 7 bases, leaving 8 bases between them. This CDR3 comprises 10 residues. The CDR3 sequence is CSAEVATQYF. CDR3 sequence (DNA): TGCAGTGCTGAGGTCGCGACCCAGTACTTC.

In its sample, this clonotype was seen a few times. The rearrangement joins TRBV6-1 to TRBJ2-3, with D possibly matching TRBD1 (6 bases). Trimming shortened V by 5 bases and J by 3 bases, and 18 bases separated the two germline ends. The germline gives CDR1 MNHNS, CDR2 SASEGT. The length of the CDR3 is 16 residues. DNA for the CDR3: TGTGCCAGCAGTCGCACAGGGTCCACGGCGACAGATACGCAGTATTTT. The encoded protein is CASSRTGSTATDTQYF.

This clonotype turned up a few times. The V gene is TRBV20-1, the J gene TRBJ2-7, with D possibly called TRBD1 or TRBD2 (5 bases each). Looked up from germline, CDR1 is DFQATT and CDR2 is SNEGSKA (reference sequence). The CDR3 length is 17 residues. Trimming removed 0 bases at V and 2 bases at J, with 20 bases between. For the CDR3, the DNA is TGCAGTGCTAGAGATCCTCGCACTCTCGGGGCAACCTACGAGCAGTACTTC. This codes for CSARDPRTLGATYEQYF.

This clonotype was counted only a few times. The genes are TRBV7-2 and TRBJ2-1; 14 nucleotides match TRBD2. This CDR3 contains 17 residues. V shed 1 base, J shed 6 bases, and the junction held 5 bases outside the gene matches. The germline gives CDR1 SGHTA, CDR2 FQGNSA. In nucleotides, the CDR3 is TGTGCCAGCAGCTTAGGGGGGGGACTAGCGGGAGCCAATGAGCAGTTCTTC. Translation: CASSLGGGLAGANEQFF.

This clonotype showed up just a few times. The rearrangement uses TRBV12-3 or TRBV12-4 and TRBJ2-1; 13 bases fit TRBD2. The CDR3 totals 17 residues. Trimming took 4 bases from V and 11 from J; bases not matched to a gene: 14. CDR3 sequence: CASSSRGGRTSGSQQFF. As DNA, the CDR3 is TGTGCCAGCAGTTCCCGGGGGGGGCGGACTAGCGGGAGTCAGCAGTTCTTC.